The present entry profiles one T cell receptor beta chain with its context. Approximately 9 milliliters of peripheral blood were drawn from each donor into EDTA-treated tubes. This specimen comes from a study of blood T cells in healthy people across ages. For the second PCR, which ran for about 6 to 11 cycles, a sample-barcoded 5' primer and a J-beta primer mix were used. MiXCR, applied by TCRdb to the 5' RACE reads, yields one record per CDR3 protein. Of about 650,000 distinct CDR3 sequences listed, about 30% were seen once; the top ten hold approximately 15%. CDR3 length: 14 amino acids. The V gene's germline CDR1 is SGHVS and CDR2 FQNEAQ. The V end lost 6 bases, the J end lost 6 bases, and 16 bases lay between the germline ends.

The chain is built from TRBV7-8 and TRBJ2-3; D gene unclear. The sequenced sample consisted of blood. This clonotype was sampled from a woman aged 80 or older in good health. Here the CDR3 reads CASSSNSRRDTQYF. In DNA, the CDR3 is TGTGCCAGCAGTTCCAACAGCCGAAGGGATACGCAGTATTTT.